The clone carrying this T cell receptor beta chain appeared many times. It was RNA transcripts that yielded the amplified TCR beta CDR3 regions. An initial round of RT-PCR targeting the TCR CDR3 relied on the HTBI primer set. TCRdb itself ran the multiplex PCR reads through MiXCR, one entry per CDR3 protein. The sample includes about 350,000 distinct CDR3 sequences, about 15% of them seen just once. This sample was taken from a study of T cells in Graves' hyperthyroidism and ophthalmopathy. The V end lost 6 bases, the J end lost 1 base, and 10 bases lay between the germline ends. CDR1 is SQVTM, CDR2 ANQGSEA, per germline. The CDR3 has 13 amino acids.

Sequencing was performed on blood. The chain recombines TRBV29-1 with TRBJ1-3; D call uncertain. The clonotype originates from a woman aged 25 to 45 with Graves' hyperthyroidism. DNA of the CDR3: TGCAGCGTGGCCGGAGGATCTGGAAACACCATATATTTT. Protein: CSVAGGSGNTIYF.